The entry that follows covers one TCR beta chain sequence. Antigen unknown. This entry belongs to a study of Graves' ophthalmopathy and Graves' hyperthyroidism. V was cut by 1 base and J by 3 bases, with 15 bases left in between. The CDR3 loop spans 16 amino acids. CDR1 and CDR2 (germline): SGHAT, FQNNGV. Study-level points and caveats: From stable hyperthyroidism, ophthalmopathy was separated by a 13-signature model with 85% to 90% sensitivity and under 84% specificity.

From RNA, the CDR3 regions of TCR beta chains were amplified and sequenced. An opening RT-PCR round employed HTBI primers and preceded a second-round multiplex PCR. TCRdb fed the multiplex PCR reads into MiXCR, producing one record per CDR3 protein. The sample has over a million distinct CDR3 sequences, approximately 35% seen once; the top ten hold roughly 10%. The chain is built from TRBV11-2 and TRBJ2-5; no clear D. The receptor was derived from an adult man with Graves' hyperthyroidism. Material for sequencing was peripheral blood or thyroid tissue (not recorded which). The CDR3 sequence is CASSLGARSTEETQYF. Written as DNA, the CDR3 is TGTGCCAGCAGCTTAGGGGCACGGAGCACTGAAGAGACCCAGTACTTC. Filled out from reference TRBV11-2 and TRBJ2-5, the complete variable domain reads EAGVAQSPRYKIIEKRQSVAFWCNPISGHATLYWYQQILGQGPKLLIQFQNNGVVDDSQLPKDRFSAERLKGVDSTLKIQPAKLEDSAVYLCASSLGARSTEETQYFGPGTRLLVL.